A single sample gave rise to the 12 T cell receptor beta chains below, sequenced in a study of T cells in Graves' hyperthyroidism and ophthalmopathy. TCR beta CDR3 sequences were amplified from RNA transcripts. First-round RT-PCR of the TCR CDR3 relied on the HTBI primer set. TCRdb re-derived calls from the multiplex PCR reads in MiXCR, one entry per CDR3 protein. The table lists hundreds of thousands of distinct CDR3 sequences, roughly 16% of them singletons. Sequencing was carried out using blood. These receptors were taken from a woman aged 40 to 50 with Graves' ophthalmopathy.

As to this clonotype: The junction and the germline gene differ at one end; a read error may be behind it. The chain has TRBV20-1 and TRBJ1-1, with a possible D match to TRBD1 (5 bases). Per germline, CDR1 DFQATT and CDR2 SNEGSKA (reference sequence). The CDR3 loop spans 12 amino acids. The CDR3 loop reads CGARGGNTEAFF. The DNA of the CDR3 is TGCGGTGCCCGGGGGGGGAACACTGAAGCTTTCTTT.

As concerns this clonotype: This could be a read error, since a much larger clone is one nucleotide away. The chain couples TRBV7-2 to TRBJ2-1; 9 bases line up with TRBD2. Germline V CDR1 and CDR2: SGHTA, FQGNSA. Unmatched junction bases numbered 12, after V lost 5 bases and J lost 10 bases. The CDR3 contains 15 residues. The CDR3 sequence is CASSDAAGGGGEQFF. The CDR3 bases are TGTGCCAGCAGCGATGCGGCGGGGGGGGGGGGGGAGCAGTTCTTC.

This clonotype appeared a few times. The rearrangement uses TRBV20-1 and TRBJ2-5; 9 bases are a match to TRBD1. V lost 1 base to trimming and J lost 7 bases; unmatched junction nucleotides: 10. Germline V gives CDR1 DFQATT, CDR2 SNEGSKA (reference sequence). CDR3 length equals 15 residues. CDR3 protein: CSARATLTGGGTQYF. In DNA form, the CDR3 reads TGCAGTGCTAGAGCTACACTGACAGGGGGTGGGACCCAGTACTTC.

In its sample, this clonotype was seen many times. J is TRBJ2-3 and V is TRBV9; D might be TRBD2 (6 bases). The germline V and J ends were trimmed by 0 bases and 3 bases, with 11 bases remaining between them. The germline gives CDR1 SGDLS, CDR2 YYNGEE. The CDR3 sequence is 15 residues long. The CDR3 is CASSVEEGWTDTQYF. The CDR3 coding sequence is TGTGCCAGCAGCGTAGAGGAGGGTTGGACAGATACGCAGTATTTT.

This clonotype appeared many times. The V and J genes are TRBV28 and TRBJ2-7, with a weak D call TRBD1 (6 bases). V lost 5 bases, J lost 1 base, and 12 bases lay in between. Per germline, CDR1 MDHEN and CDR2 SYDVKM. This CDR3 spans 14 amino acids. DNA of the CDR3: TGTGCCAGCAGTCCAACGGACAGATCCTACGAGCAGTACTTC. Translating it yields CASSPTDRSYEQYF.

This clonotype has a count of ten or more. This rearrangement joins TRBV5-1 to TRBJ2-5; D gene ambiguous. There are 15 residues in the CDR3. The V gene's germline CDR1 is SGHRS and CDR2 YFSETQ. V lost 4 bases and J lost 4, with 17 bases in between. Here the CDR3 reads CASSLSGRNRETQYF. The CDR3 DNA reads TGCGCCAGCAGCCTCTCAGGACGGAACAGAGAGACCCAGTACTTC.

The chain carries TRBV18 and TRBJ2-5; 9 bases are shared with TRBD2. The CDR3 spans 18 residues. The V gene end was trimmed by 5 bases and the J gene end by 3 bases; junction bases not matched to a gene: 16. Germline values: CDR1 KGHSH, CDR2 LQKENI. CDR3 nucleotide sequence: TGTGCCAGCTCAAGAGGGCCCGGTGTAGCGGGAGCGGAAGAGACCCAGTACTTC. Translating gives CASSRGPGVAGAEETQYF. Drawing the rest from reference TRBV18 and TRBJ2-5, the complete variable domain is NAGVMQNPRHLVRRRGQEARLRCSPMKGHSHVYWYRQLPEEGLKFMVYLQKENIIDESGMPKERFSAEFPKEGPSILRIQQVVRGDSAAYFCASSRGPGVAGAEETQYFGPGTRLLVL.

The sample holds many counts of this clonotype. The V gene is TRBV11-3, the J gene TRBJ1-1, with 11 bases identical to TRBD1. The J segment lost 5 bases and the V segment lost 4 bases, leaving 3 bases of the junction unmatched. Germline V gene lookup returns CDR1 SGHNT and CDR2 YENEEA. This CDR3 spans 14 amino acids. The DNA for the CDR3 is TGTGCCAGCAGCTCAGGACAGGGGGCGACTGAAGCTTTCTTT. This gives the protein CASSSGQGATEAFF.

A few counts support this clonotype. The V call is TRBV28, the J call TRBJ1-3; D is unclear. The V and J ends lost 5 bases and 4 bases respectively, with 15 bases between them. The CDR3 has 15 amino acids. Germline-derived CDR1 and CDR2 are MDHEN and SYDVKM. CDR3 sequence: CASSPPLYGGNTIYF. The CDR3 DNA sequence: TGTGCCAGCAGTCCCCCCCTTTACGGGGGAAACACCATATATTTT.

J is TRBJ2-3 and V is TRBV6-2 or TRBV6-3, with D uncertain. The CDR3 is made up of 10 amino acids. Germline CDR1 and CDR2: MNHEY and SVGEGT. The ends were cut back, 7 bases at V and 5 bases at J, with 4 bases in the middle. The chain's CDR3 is CASMKDTQYF. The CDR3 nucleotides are TGTGCCAGCATGAAAGATACGCAGTATTTT.

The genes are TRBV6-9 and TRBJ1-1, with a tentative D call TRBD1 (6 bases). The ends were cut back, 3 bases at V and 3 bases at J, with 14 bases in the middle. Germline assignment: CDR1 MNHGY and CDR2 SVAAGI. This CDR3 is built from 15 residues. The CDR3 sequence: CASSYVGQTYTEAFF. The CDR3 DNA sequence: TGTGCCAGCAGTTACGTCGGACAGACATACACTGAAGCTTTCTTT.

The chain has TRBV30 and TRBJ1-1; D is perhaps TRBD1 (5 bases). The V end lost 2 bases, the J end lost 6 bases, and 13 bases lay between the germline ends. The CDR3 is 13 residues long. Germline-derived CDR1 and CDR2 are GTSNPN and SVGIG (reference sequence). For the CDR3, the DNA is TGTGCCTGGAGTCCCGGATGGGGGGCTGAAGCTTTCTTT. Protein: CAWSPGWGAEAFF.